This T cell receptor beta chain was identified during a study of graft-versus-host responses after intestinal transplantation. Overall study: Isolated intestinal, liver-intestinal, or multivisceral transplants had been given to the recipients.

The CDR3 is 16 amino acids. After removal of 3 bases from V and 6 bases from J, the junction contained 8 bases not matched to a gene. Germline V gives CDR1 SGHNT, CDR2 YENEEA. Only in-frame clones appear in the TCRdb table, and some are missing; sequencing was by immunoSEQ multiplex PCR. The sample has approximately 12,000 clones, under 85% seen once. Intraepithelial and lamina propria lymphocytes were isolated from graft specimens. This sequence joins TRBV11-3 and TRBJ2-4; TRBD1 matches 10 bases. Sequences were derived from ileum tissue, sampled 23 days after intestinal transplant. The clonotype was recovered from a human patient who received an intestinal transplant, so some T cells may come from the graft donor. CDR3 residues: CASSFRQGARGNIQYF. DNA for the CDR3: TGTGCCAGCAGCTTTAGACAGGGGGCGAGGGGAAACATTCAGTACTTC.